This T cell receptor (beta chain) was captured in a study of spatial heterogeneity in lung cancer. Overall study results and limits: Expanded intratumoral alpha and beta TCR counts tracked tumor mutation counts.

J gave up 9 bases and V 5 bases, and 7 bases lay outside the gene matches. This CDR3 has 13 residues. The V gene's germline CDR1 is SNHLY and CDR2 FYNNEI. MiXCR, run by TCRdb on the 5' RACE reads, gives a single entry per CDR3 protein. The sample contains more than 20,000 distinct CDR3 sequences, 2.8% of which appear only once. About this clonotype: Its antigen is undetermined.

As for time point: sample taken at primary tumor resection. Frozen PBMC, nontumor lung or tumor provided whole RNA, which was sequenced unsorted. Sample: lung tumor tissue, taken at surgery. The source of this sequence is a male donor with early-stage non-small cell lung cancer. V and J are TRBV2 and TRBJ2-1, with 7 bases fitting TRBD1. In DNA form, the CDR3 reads TGTGCCAGCAGTCGACAGGGCCTCGGTGAGCAGTTCTTC. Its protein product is CASSRQGLGEQFF.